This T cell receptor (beta chain) came from a study of blood T cell repertoires in COVID-19. Study information: Both acute and convalescent COVID-19 samples were obtained from the United States, Italy and Spain. PBMCs, B-cell-depleted T cells, or T cells provided the cDNA or gDNA that made up the material.

Per germline, CDR1 SGHDT and CDR2 YYEEEE. V shed 0 bases and J shed 0 bases, with 10 bases lying between them. This CDR3 region has 16 residues. This clone was observed a handful of times. As originally analysed: From reference gene primer amplification, estimates of nucleated cell counts were derived. Assay: immunoSEQ multiplex PCR; the TCRdb copy retains only in-frame clones and omits some. V and J calls and clone size are given by that table; D and trimming were obtained from the DNA. The sample has roughly 150,000 clones; 84% are singletons. The receptor's source is a woman in her forties or fifties with acute or convalescent COVID-19. Sequencing used peripheral blood. The rearrangement links TRBV5-6 to TRBJ1-5; D remains ambiguous. DNA for the CDR3: TGTGCCAGCAGCTTGGGGGGTGCGGGTAGCAATCAGCCCCAGCATTTT. Amino acids: CASSLGGAGSNQPQHF.